This T cell receptor (beta chain) was identified in a study of blood T cell repertoires in COVID-19. Study-level background: Samples of COVID-19 (acute and convalescent) were obtained from the United States, Italy and Spain. Sources were T cells, B-cell-depleted T cells, or PBMCs; the material itself was cDNA or gDNA.

This CDR3 has 16 amino acids. In germline, CDR1 is MGHRA, CDR2 YSYEKL. Germline trimming cut 0 bases from V and 2 bases from J; bases unmatched to any gene: 4. Study processing details: By means of reference gene primer amplification, nucleated cell counts were estimated. Clones were sequenced by immunoSEQ multiplex PCR, and TCRdb holds only the in-frame ones, with some missing. The V and J calls and clone size are taken from that table; D and trimming were inferred from the DNA. The data hold 100,000 to 150,000 clones, with nearly 90% observed a single time. The chain has TRBV4-1 and TRBJ2-5; TRBD2 matches 9 bases. The sequenced sample was peripheral blood. The source is a woman older than 75 with acute or convalescent COVID-19. CDR3 nucleotide sequence: TGCGCCAGCAGCCAAGACCGTACTAGCGGGCAAGAGACCCAGTACTTC. Its protein product is CASSQDRTSGQETQYF.